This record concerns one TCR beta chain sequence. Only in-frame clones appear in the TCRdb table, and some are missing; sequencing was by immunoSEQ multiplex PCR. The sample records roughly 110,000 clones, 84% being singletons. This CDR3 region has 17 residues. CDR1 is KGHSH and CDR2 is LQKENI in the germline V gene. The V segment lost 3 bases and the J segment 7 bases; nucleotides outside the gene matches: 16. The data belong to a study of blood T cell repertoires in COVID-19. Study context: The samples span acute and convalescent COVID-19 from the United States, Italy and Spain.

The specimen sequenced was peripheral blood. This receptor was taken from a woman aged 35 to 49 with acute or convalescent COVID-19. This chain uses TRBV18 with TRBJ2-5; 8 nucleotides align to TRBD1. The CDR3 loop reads CASSPGQGRLQIGTQYF. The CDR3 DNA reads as TGTGCCAGCTCACCTGGACAGGGTCGCCTACAAATCGGGACCCAGTACTTC.